This T cell receptor (beta chain) was profiled in a study of human T cells and chemical hapten exposure. Study-wide findings and caveats: There was no change with DPC sensitization in TCRs above 1 in 1000 frequency.

Note on this clonotype: The target antigen is unknown.

CDR1 is MNHEY and CDR2 is SMNVEV in the germline V gene (reference sequence). The CDR3 is 15 residues long. Trimming left V 5 bases short and J 2 bases short, with 13 bases between. TCRdb fed the RACE reads into MiXCR, producing one record per CDR3 protein. The repertoire includes tens of thousands of distinct CDR3 sequences, 9.5% to 12% of them detected once, and 4.5% to 5.5% sits in the top ten. Described time point: pre-sensitization, week 0. Treatment noted: therapeutic diphenylcyclopropenone sensitization with weekly scalp DPC. Extraction of total RNA was performed on unfractionated whole blood. The clonotype comes from a woman in her fifties or sixties with alopecia areata. Some clones in this sample may be carry-over from other donors' samples. The chain carries TRBV27 and TRBJ1-5; possibly TRBD1 for D (5 bases). The sequences come from whole blood, collected in connection with sensitization to the hapten diphenylcyclopropenone (DPC). The CDR3 loop reads CASSAGTAGNQPQHF. The CDR3 DNA follows: TGTGCCAGCAGTGCCGGGACGGCGGGCAATCAGCCCCAGCATTTT.